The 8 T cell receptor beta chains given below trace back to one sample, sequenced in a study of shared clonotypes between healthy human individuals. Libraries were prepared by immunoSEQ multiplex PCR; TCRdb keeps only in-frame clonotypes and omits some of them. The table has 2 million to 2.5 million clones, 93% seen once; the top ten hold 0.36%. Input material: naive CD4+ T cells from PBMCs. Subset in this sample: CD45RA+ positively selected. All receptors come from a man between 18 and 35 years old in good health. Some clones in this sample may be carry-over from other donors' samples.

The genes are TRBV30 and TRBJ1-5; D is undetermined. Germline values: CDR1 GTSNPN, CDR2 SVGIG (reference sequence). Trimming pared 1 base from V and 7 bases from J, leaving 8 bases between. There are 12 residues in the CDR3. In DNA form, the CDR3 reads TGTGCCTGGAGTGCCGGGTGGCAGCCCCAGCATTTT. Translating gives CAWSAGWQPQHF.

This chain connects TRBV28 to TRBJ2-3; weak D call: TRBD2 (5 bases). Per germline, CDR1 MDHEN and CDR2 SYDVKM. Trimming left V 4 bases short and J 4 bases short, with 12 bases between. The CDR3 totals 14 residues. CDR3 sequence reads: CASSSGPSPDTQYF. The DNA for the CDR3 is TGTGCCAGCAGTTCAGGTCCTAGCCCAGATACGCAGTATTTT.

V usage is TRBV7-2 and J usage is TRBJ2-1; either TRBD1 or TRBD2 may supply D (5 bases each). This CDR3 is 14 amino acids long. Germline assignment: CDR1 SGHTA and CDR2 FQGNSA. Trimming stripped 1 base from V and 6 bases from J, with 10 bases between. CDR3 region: CASSLGGSGNEQFF. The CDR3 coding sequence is TGTGCCAGCAGCTTAGGGGGGAGTGGCAATGAGCAGTTCTTC.

The chain's CDR3 is CASSLEGWLAGSNEQYF. The CDR3 DNA is TGTGCCAGCAGCTTAGAGGGGTGGCTAGCGGGATCCAACGAGCAGTACTTC. The chain links TRBV11-2 to TRBJ2-5; 9 nucleotides align to TRBD2. The assigned J gene may be wrong: the sequence end matches TRBJ2-7 better. Germline values: CDR1 SGHAT, CDR2 FQNNGV. CDR3 size: 17 residues.

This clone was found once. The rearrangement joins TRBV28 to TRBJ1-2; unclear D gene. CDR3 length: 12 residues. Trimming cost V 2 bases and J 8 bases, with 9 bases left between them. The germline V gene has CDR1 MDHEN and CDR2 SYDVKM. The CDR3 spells CASSLPTNGYTF. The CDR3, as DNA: TGTGCCAGCAGTTTACCGACGAACGGCTACACCTTC.

The CDR3 loop is CASTGPGTRVPRTSSTDTQYF. DNA for the CDR3: TGTGCCAGCACCGGACCCGGGACCAGGGTTCCCCGAACCTCTAGCACAGATACGCAGTATTTT. The V call is TRBV21-1, the J call TRBJ2-3. TRBV21-1 is designated a pseudogene. The CDR3 loop spans 21 amino acids.

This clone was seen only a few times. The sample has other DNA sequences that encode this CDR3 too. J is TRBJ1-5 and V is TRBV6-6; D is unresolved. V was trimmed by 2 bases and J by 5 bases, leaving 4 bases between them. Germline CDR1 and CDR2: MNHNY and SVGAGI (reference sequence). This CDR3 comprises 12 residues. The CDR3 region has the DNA TGTGCCAGCAGTTACGGGGATCAGCCCCAGCATTTT. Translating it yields CASSYGDQPQHF.

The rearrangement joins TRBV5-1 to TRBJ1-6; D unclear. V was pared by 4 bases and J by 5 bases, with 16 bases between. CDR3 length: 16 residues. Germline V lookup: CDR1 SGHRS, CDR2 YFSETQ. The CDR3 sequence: CASSPDYGSNNSPLHF. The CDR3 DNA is TGCGCCAGCAGCCCAGACTACGGCTCTAATAATTCACCCCTCCACTTT. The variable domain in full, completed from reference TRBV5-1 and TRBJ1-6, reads KAGVTQTPRYLIKTRGQQVTLSCSPISGHRSVSWYQQTPGQGLQFLFEYFSETQRNKGNFPGRFSGRQFSNSRSEMNVSTLELGDSALYLCASSPDYGSNNSPLHFGNGTRLTVT.